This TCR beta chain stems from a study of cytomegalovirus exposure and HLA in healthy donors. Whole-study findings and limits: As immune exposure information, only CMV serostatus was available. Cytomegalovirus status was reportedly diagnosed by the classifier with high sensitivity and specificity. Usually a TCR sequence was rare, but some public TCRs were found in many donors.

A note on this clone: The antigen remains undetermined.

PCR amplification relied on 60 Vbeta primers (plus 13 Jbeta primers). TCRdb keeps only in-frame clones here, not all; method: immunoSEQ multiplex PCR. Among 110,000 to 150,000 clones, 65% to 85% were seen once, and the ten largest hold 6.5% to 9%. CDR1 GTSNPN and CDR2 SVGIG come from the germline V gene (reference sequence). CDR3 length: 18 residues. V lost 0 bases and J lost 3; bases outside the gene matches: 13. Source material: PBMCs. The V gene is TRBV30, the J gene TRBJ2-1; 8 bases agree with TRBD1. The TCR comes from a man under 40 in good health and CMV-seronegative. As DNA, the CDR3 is TGTGCCTGGAGTGTAGGACAGGGCCCAGGATGGGGCTACAATGAGCAGTTCTTC. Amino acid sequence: CAWSVGQGPGWGYNEQFF.